What follows describes a single T cell receptor beta chain. Its target is not known. This record comes from a study of T cell responses to AZD1222 COVID-19 vaccine. Notes on the study in general: Only six individuals given AZD1222 were seropositive at baseline. Variant regions that are unmutated are reportedly the target of nearly half of spike-specific TCRs. Clonal diversity may have been underestimated in mostly white British donors. Once two AZD1222 doses were given, Spike-specific TCR breadth and depth went up.

This table comes from immunoSEQ multiplex PCR, and its TCRdb copy is limited to in-frame clones, with some not included. The sample shows over 150,000 clones, 90% to 95% of them seen only once. This CDR3 has 16 residues. This clonotype was sampled from an adult who received the AZD1222 COVID-19 vaccine. V and J are TRBV21-1 and TRBJ1-5. TRBV21-1 is noted as a pseudogene. This sample comprised peripheral blood, obtained 28 days after the second AZD1222 dose. In nucleotides, the CDR3 is TGTGCCAGCAGCAGTTCACCTCGGGTCAGCAATCAGCCCCAGCATTTT. This translates into CASSSSPRVSNQPQHF.